A single sample is the source of the 22 T cell receptor beta chains below, sequenced in a study of immune evolution from preneoplasia to lung adenocarcinoma. This table comes from immunoSEQ multiplex PCR, and its TCRdb copy is limited to in-frame clones, with some not included. The sample includes around 5,000 clones, roughly 76% of them seen just once. The sequenced sample consisted of FFPE minimally invasive lung adenocarcinoma tissue. These receptors came from a person between 65 and 80 years old with lung adenocarcinoma.

This clone has a handful of counts. The chain carries TRBV5-6 and TRBJ1-1; 7 nucleotides agree with TRBD1. V was clipped by 4 bases and J by 4 bases; unmatched bases: 10. Germline V gene lookup returns CDR1 SGHDT and CDR2 YYEEEE. The CDR3 spans 15 residues. The CDR3 coding sequence is TGTGCCAGCAGCATGTCCAACAGGGGTATCACTGAAGCTTTCTTT. Translating it yields CASSMSNRGITEAFF.

This chain connects TRBV5-6 to TRBJ2-2; TRBD1 or TRBD2 may be the D gene (5 bases each). Per the germline V gene, CDR1 is SGHDT and CDR2 is YYEEEE. The CDR3 sequence is 16 residues long. V was shortened by 5 bases and J by 3 bases, with 17 bases between the two germline ends. The CDR3 bases are TGTGCCAGCAGGGAAGGGGAGATATCTCACACCGGGGAGCTGTTTTTT. Translated, it gives CASREGEISHTGELFF.

This chain joins TRBV5-5 and TRBJ1-2; no clear D gene. Trimming removed 9 bases from V and 4 bases from J, with 13 bases in between. This CDR3 spans 12 amino acids. CDR1 SGHKS and CDR2 YYEKEE come from the germline V gene (reference sequence). The CDR3 protein is CAISRKTYGYTF. As DNA, the CDR3 is TGTGCCATCTCGCGAAAGACCTATGGCTACACCTTC.

The chain joins TRBV5-1 to TRBJ2-1; the match to TRBD1 covers 8 bases. V gave up 4 bases and J gave up 5 bases; unmatched junction bases: 14. CDR3 length equals 17 residues. Germline values: CDR1 SGHRS, CDR2 YFSETQ. The CDR3 coding sequence is TGCGCCAGCAGCGGGGGACGAGGACAGGGCGCGAACAATGAGCAGTTCTTC. It codes for CASSGGRGQGANNEQFF.

The rearrangement uses TRBV11-2 and TRBJ2-7, with D possibly TRBD2 on 5 matching bases. With 0 bases removed from V and 6 bases from J, the gap between germline ends came to 15 bases. Germline V gene sequence: CDR1 SGHAT, CDR2 FQNNGV. The CDR3 runs to 15 residues. The CDR3 DNA sequence: TGTGCCAGCAGCTTAGACCCCGGAGGCTGGGCCGAGCAGTACTTC. It yields the protein CASSLDPGGWAEQYF.

The V call is TRBV11-2, the J call TRBJ2-5; D call uncertain. This CDR3 has 11 residues. Germline CDR1 is SGHAT and CDR2 is FQNNGV. V lost 3 bases, J lost 4 bases, and 3 bases lay in between. Written as DNA, the CDR3 is TGTGCCAGCAGCTTGGGAGAGACCCAGTACTTC. Translated: CASSLGETQYF.

The gene calls are TRBV28 and TRBJ1-1; D is ambiguous. This CDR3 is 12 amino acids long. Germline CDR1 MDHEN, CDR2 SYDVKM. The V gene lost 6 bases and the J gene lost 6 bases, with 11 bases spanning the gap. As DNA, the CDR3 is TGTGCCAGCAGATTCGGGATGGCTGAAGCTTTCTTT. It translates to CASRFGMAEAFF.

The chain employs TRBV7-2 and TRBJ2-5; D is unclear. V was cut by 1 base and J by 7 bases, with 13 bases left in between. Germline assignment: CDR1 SGHTA and CDR2 FQGNSA. CDR3 length: 14 residues. DNA of the CDR3: TGTGCCAGCAGCTTAGGACTGGCCGGTGGGACCCAGTACTTC. The encoded protein is CASSLGLAGGTQYF.

This sequence joins TRBV30 and TRBJ1-1; the match to TRBD1 covers 10 bases. In germline, CDR1 is GTSNPN, CDR2 SVGIG (reference sequence). With V trimmed by 6 bases and J by 1 base, 8 bases remained unmatched. CDR3 size: 15 residues. The CDR3 nucleotides read TGTGCCTGCCGGACAGGGGGTTTTGGGAACACTGAAGCTTTCTTT. Protein sequence: CACRTGGFGNTEAFF.

The V call is TRBV23-1, the J call TRBJ2-1; 9 bases line up with TRBD1. TRBV23-1 is recorded as an ORF, its role being uncertain. After removal of 4 bases from V and 3 bases from J, the junction contained 7 bases not matched to a gene. The CDR3 has 16 residues. CDR3 nucleotide sequence: TGCGCCAGCAGTCCTCGGCCGGGACAGGGCTACAATGAGCAGTTCTTC. Translating it yields CASSPRPGQGYNEQFF.

The genes are TRBV6-1 and TRBJ2-7; 7 bases align to TRBD1. The CDR3 is 13 amino acids. Trimming removed 6 bases from V and 3 bases from J; junction bases left unmatched: 5. Germline V gives CDR1 MNHNS, CDR2 SASEGT. The CDR3, as DNA: TGTGCCAGCAGGTTGGGACAGATCTACGAGCAGTACTTC. Amino acid sequence: CASRLGQIYEQYF.

The CDR3 is CASSRGDSSYEQYF. CDR3 DNA sequence: TGTGCCAGCTCCCGAGGGGACAGCTCCTACGAGCAGTACTTC. The J gene is TRBJ2-7, the V gene TRBV6-1, with 7 bases that match TRBD1. This CDR3 is 14 amino acids long. Trimming took 8 bases from V and 0 from J; bases not matched to a gene: 7. The germline V gene encodes CDR1 MNHNS and CDR2 SASEGT.

This chain uses TRBV7-8 with TRBJ1-5; no clear D. This CDR3 has 12 residues. The V end lost 3 bases, the J end lost 5 bases, and 5 bases lay between the germline ends. CDR1 SGHVS and CDR2 FQNEAQ come from the germline V gene. CDR3 nucleotides: TGTGCCAGCAGCTTCTGGGATCAGCCCCAGCATTTT. Translation gives CASSFWDQPQHF.

The chain joins TRBV9 to TRBJ1-5; 8 nucleotides line up with TRBD1. Germline CDR1 SGDLS, CDR2 YYNGEE. Unmatched junction bases numbered 0, after V lost 0 bases and J lost 4 bases. The CDR3 runs to 14 residues. CDR3 nucleotide sequence: TGTGCCAGCAGCGTAGGGACAGGGAATCAGCCCCAGCATTTT. Protein product: CASSVGTGNQPQHF. The full variable domain, its missing parts supplied by reference TRBV9 and TRBJ1-5, is DSGVTQTPKHLITATGQRVTLRCSPRSGDLSVYWYQQSLDQGLQFLIQYYNGEERAKGNILERFSAQQFPDLHSELNLSSLELGDSALYFCASSVGTGNQPQHFGDGTRLSIL.

V gene TRBV6-6 combines with J gene TRBJ1-6; D is perhaps TRBD1 (5 bases). The length of the CDR3 is 13 residues. Trimming removed 6 bases at V and 7 bases at J, with 10 bases between. CDR1 is MNHNY, CDR2 SVGAGI, per germline (reference sequence). The CDR3 here is CASRQGPNSPLHF. The DNA of the CDR3 is TGTGCCAGCAGGCAGGGACCCAATTCACCCCTCCACTTT.

V usage is TRBV9 and J usage is TRBJ1-2, with 9 bases identical to TRBD1. V was clipped by 6 bases and J by 8 bases; unmatched bases: 11. This CDR3 contains 14 residues. Germline CDR1 is SGDLS and CDR2 is YYNGEE. The CDR3 region is CASKPGQGLDGYTF. DNA for the CDR3: TGTGCCAGCAAACCGGGACAGGGTCTAGACGGCTACACCTTC.

This clone was recorded once. This chain connects TRBV30 to TRBJ2-2, with a weak D call TRBD2 (5 bases). CDR1 and CDR2 from the germline V gene are GTSNPN and SVGIG (reference sequence). Trimming took 2 bases from V and 6 from J, leaving 19 bases between them. The CDR3 runs to 16 residues. CDR3 sequence: CAWSRGTKINPGELFF. The CDR3 DNA sequence: TGTGCCTGGAGTCGGGGTACTAAGATAAACCCCGGGGAGCTGTTTTTT.

The rearrangement links TRBV10-3 to TRBJ1-5, with D tentatively TRBD1 (6 bases). There are 14 residues in the CDR3. The germline V gene encodes CDR1 ENHRY and CDR2 SYGVKD. The V gene lost 6 bases and the J gene lost 1 base, with 10 bases spanning the gap. CDR3 DNA: TGTGCCATCAGCGGACAGACAAGCAATCAGCCCCAGCATTTT. Amino acids: CAISGQTSNQPQHF.

J is TRBJ1-1 and V is TRBV6-5, with D tentatively TRBD1 (5 bases). This CDR3 spans 15 amino acids. V was clipped by 0 bases and J by 6 bases, with 14 bases between them. Germline CDR1 reads MNHEY; CDR2 reads SVGAGI. The CDR3 region is CASSYSGAQGAEAFF. CDR3 bases: TGTGCCAGCAGTTACTCGGGCGCGCAGGGCGCTGAAGCTTTCTTT.

The rearrangement links TRBV9 to TRBJ1-3, with 7 bases that match TRBD1. The V gene's germline CDR1 is SGDLS and CDR2 YYNGEE. With V trimmed by 4 bases and J by 0 bases, 7 bases remained unmatched. The CDR3 totals 16 residues. The CDR3 coding sequence is TGTGCCAGCAGCTTGGGAGACAGGGACTCTGGAAACACCATATATTTT. Translation: CASSLGDRDSGNTIYF.

This clone was seen a handful of times. The chain couples TRBV7-9 to TRBJ2-7, with 9 bases aligning to TRBD1. Germline assignment: CDR1 SEHNR and CDR2 FQNEAQ (reference sequence). The CDR3 is 16 residues long. J was trimmed by 7 bases and V by 2 bases; bases with no gene match: 12. This CDR3 is CASSLTILQGAGEQYF. As DNA, the CDR3 is TGTGCCAGCAGCTTAACTATCTTACAGGGGGCGGGAGAGCAGTACTTC.

V gene TRBV7-9 combines with J gene TRBJ1-2; 7 positions agree with TRBD1. Germline V gene sequence: CDR1 SEHNR, CDR2 FQNEAQ (reference sequence). After removal of 5 bases from V and 3 bases from J, the junction contained 6 bases not matched to a gene. The CDR3 totals 14 residues. The CDR3 loop is CASSGGTDYYGYTF. The CDR3 DNA sequence: TGTGCCAGCAGCGGAGGGACAGACTACTATGGCTACACCTTC.